This T cell receptor (beta chain) was captured by sequencing in a study of T cells in Graves' hyperthyroidism and ophthalmopathy. General study results and limits: Most clonotypes expanded in the thyroid (above 0.001) were also present in blood.

RNA transcripts provided the source from which TCR beta CDR3 regions were amplified. Primed by the HTBI set, a first-round RT-PCR was run on the TCR CDR3. TCRdb recomputed calls from the multiplex PCR reads with MiXCR, one row per CDR3 protein. The sample records around 300,000 distinct CDR3 sequences, 10% to 15% being singletons. The germline gives CDR1 SGHAT, CDR2 FQDESV (reference sequence). Trimming pared 5 bases from V and 1 base from J, leaving 14 bases between. CDR3 length: 15 residues. In regard to this clonotype: As yet, its antigen is unknown.

The sample was blood. The chain has TRBV11-1 and TRBJ1-1; the D is unclear. The receptor was derived from a woman in her twenties or thirties with Graves' hyperthyroidism that later progressed to Graves' ophthalmopathy. CDR3 region: CASSPHVQANTEAFF. CDR3 in DNA: TGTGCCAGCAGCCCACACGTCCAGGCGAACACTGAAGCTTTCTTT.